Below are 10 T cell receptor beta chains sequenced from a single sample in a study of T cells in localized non-small cell lung cancer. TCRdb's table, derived via immunoSEQ multiplex PCR, lists solely in-frame clones and lacks some. The table has 20,000 to 30,000 clones, roughly 90% seen once. This specimen consisted of peripheral blood, obtained before any cancer treatment. The source is a female donor of 60 years or more with stage II squamous cell lung carcinoma.

J is TRBJ2-7 and V is TRBV27, with TRBD1 matching over 8 bases. Germline V gene data show CDR1 as MNHEY and CDR2 as SMNVEV (reference sequence). The CDR3 consists of 14 residues. J lost 2 bases, V lost 9 bases, and 9 bases had no gene match. CDR3 bases: TGTGCCAGTCGCCGAGGACAGGGACCCTACGAGCAGTACTTC. Translating it yields CASRRGQGPYEQYF.

V is TRBV27 and J is TRBJ1-4; 7 bases are a match to TRBD1. Unmatched junction bases numbered 7, after V lost 5 bases and J lost 7 bases. Germline CDR1 and CDR2: MNHEY and SMNVEV (reference sequence). This CDR3 comprises 14 residues. In nucleotides, the CDR3 is TGTGCCAGCAGTCACAGGGGTCGGGCTGAAAAACTGTTTTTT. Protein product: CASSHRGRAEKLFF.

The V call is TRBV11-2, the J call TRBJ1-2; possibly TRBD1 for D (6 bases). The V gene's germline CDR1 is SGHAT and CDR2 FQNNGV. Trimming shortened V by 10 bases and J by 7 bases, and 13 bases separated the two germline ends. The CDR3 has 11 residues. The CDR3 coding sequence is TGTGCCATCCGAGGGGGGAGTGGCTACACCTTC. It yields the protein CAIRGGSGYTF.

The chain has TRBV7-9 and TRBJ2-3; TRBD2 is a possible D gene (6 bases). CDR3 length: 15 amino acids. V was trimmed by 5 bases and J by 1 base, leaving 13 bases between them. Per germline, CDR1 SEHNR and CDR2 FQNEAQ (reference sequence). The CDR3 loop is CASSPEGRGTDTQYF. CDR3 DNA: TGTGCCAGCAGCCCGGAGGGTCGTGGCACAGATACGCAGTATTTT.

The chain couples TRBV6-4 to TRBJ1-1; TRBD1 might be the D (6 bases). The V gene lost 4 bases and the J gene lost 2 bases, with 23 bases spanning the gap. This CDR3 has 18 amino acids. Germline assignment: CDR1 MRHNA and CDR2 SNTAGT. The CDR3 DNA follows: TGTGCCAGCAGTGTTTCAGGGGACCAGGAACTTTTAAACACTGAAGCTTTCTTT. Translation: CASSVSGDQELLNTEAFF.

The chain links TRBV5-1 to TRBJ1-1; possible D gene TRBD1, 5 bases. V dropped 3 bases and J dropped 3 bases, with 15 bases sitting between them. The CDR3 sequence is 15 residues long. The germline CDR1 and CDR2 sequences are SGHRS and YFSETQ. CDR3 DNA sequence: TGCGCCAGCAGCTCGGGGGTTAGCACTTACACTGAAGCTTTCTTT. Protein sequence: CASSSGVSTYTEAFF.

This clone was observed once. V and J are TRBV7-2 and TRBJ1-5; D remains unclear. This CDR3 spans 13 amino acids. V was pared by 5 bases and J by 6 bases, with 11 bases between. Germline-derived CDR1 and CDR2 are SGHTA and FQGNSA. The CDR3 DNA follows: TGTGCCAGCAGCGGGCAACACGGTCAGCCCCAGCATTTT. Translation: CASSGQHGQPQHF.

V is TRBV10-3 and J is TRBJ2-2, with D possibly matching TRBD2 (5 bases). The CDR3 length is 15 residues. V was trimmed by 2 bases and J by 3 bases, leaving 10 bases between them. CDR1 is ENHRY and CDR2 is SYGVKD in the germline V gene. CDR3 nucleotides: TGTGCCATCAGTGAGCCAGCGGTTGACACCGGGGAGCTGTTTTTT. Translating gives CAISEPAVDTGELFF.

The chain joins TRBV19 to TRBJ2-3; D is uncertain. This CDR3 contains 16 residues. CDR1 and CDR2 from the germline V gene are LNHDA and SQIVND (reference sequence). Deletions cut 5 bases from V and 3 bases from J, with 18 bases between. CDR3: CASSSYPAVTTDTQYF. The CDR3 coding sequence is TGTGCCAGTAGTTCGTATCCTGCAGTTACGACAGATACGCAGTATTTT.

This rearrangement joins TRBV7-8 to TRBJ2-7; D may be TRBD2 (6 bases). The CDR3 contains 14 residues. V dropped 4 bases and J dropped 4 bases, with 14 bases sitting between them. From germline, CDR1 is SGHVS and CDR2 FQNEAQ. The CDR3 is CASSYTGLGYEQYF. The CDR3 nucleotides read TGTGCCAGCAGCTATACGGGACTGGGGTACGAGCAGTACTTC.